A single sample gave rise to the 2 T cell receptor beta chains below, sequenced in a study of T-cell reconstitution after alpha-beta-depleted transplantation in children. Using unique molecular identifiers, the investigators prepared the TCRbeta library. Via MiXCR, TCRdb re-called the PCR reads, giving one row per CDR3 protein. The data show a few hundred thousand distinct CDR3 sequences, about 9.3% seen once. This specimen consisted of PBMCs from the stem cell graft donor, obtained from the stem cell graft. The receptors were sampled from a human donor who donated a stem cell graft to a child with acute lymphoblastic leukemia.

This clonotype showed up just a few times. The rearrangement uses TRBV18 and TRBJ1-5; 8 bases agree with TRBD1. Germline trimming cut 6 bases from V and 7 bases from J; bases unmatched to any gene: 8. Germline V CDR1 and CDR2: KGHSH, LQKENI. CDR3 size: 14 residues. CDR3 DNA sequence: TGTGCCAGCTCGCCCCAGGGGGCCGGGCAGCCCCAGCATTTT. Translation gives CASSPQGAGQPQHF.

The chain couples TRBV5-1 to TRBJ2-7, with unresolved D. Trimming left V 3 bases short and J 1 base short, with 14 bases between. Germline V gene lookup returns CDR1 SGHRS and CDR2 YFSETQ. The CDR3 spans 15 residues. CDR3 in amino acids: CASSSFRLRSYEQYF. In nucleotides, the CDR3 is TGCGCCAGCAGCTCCTTTCGACTGAGATCCTACGAGCAGTACTTC. The full variable domain, in which reference TRBV5-1 and TRBJ2-7 provide the parts outside the CDR3, is KAGVTQTPRYLIKTRGQQVTLSCSPISGHRSVSWYQQTPGQGLQFLFEYFSETQRNKGNFPGRFSGRQFSNSRSEMNVSTLELGDSALYLCASSSFRLRSYEQYFGPGTRLTVT.